A single sample is the source of the 25 T cell receptor beta chains below, sequenced in a study of post-analysis software for immune sequencing data. General observations from the study: Compared with controls, patients had more of about 5 TRBV segments, including TRBV5-6, TRBV5-1 and TRBV20-1.

These receptors are not linked to any known antigen. The TCR beta cDNA libraries contained unique molecular identifiers. TCRdb re-called the PCR reads with MiXCR, one entry per CDR3 protein. The sample contains about 500,000 distinct CDR3 sequences, roughly 45% of which appear only once. Sequenced material: blood. The receptors were gathered from a girl aged 10 to 17 with multiple sclerosis.

CDR3 nucleotides: TGTGCCAGCAGCGTAGATTGGTCCCAGAGCTACGAGCAGTACTTC. Translating it yields CASSVDWSQSYEQYF. This rearrangement joins TRBV9 to TRBJ2-4; D is unclear. Near its end, the DNA agrees better with TRBJ2-7, so the J call may be wrong. CDR1 and CDR2 from the germline V gene are SGDLS and YYNGEE. The CDR3 is 15 residues long.

Only a few counts were recorded for this clonotype. The rearrangement uses TRBV29-1 and TRBJ2-1; TRBD2 matches at 12 bases. Germline assignment: CDR1 SQVTM and CDR2 ANQGSEA. Trimming at V came to 5 bases and at J to 8 bases, leaving 4 bases not matched to a gene. The CDR3 covers 13 residues. This CDR3 reads CSVKLAGGDEQFF. The CDR3 DNA reads TGCAGCGTTAAACTAGCGGGAGGAGATGAGCAGTTCTTC.

This sequence joins TRBV7-3 and TRBJ2-1; weak D call: TRBD2 (6 bases). Germline CDR1 and CDR2: SGHTA and FQGTGA. V dropped 2 bases and J dropped 12 bases, with 8 bases sitting between them. The CDR3 runs 11 residues. CDR3 nucleotides: TGTGCCAGCAGCTTAGGGACTTTGCAGTTCTTC. Translated, it gives CASSLGTLQFF.

The V call is TRBV20-1, the J call TRBJ2-7, with TRBD2 as a possible D gene (6 bases). CDR1 is DFQATT and CDR2 is SNEGSKA in the germline V gene (reference sequence). Trimming took off 3 bases at V and 4 bases at J, with 16 bases between the two ends. The CDR3 totals 14 residues. This chain's CDR3 is CSASPLAGPYEQYF. CDR3 coding DNA: TGCAGTGCTAGCCCATTGGCGGGACCATACGAGCAGTACTTC.

This clonotype was detected ten times or more. The V gene is TRBV5-1, the J gene TRBJ2-7; a possible D gene is TRBD1 (7 bases). V was shortened by 2 bases and J by 3 bases, with 15 bases between the two germline ends. This CDR3 has 15 amino acids. Germline lookup yields CDR1 SGHRS and CDR2 YFSETQ. This chain's CDR3 is CASSFTDREDYEQYF. CDR3 nucleotides: TGCGCCAGCAGCTTTACTGACAGGGAGGACTACGAGCAGTACTTC.

This clonotype was observed a few times. The chain employs TRBV29-1 and TRBJ2-1; D unresolved. Trimming took 5 bases from V and 8 from J, leaving 10 bases between them. Germline CDR1 reads SQVTM; CDR2 reads ANQGSEA. The CDR3 has 11 residues. The chain's CDR3 is CSVRASYEQFF. As DNA, the CDR3 is TGCAGCGTTAGGGCCTCGTATGAGCAGTTCTTC.

V and J are TRBV4-1 and TRBJ1-2; possible D gene TRBD1, 6 bases. CDR3 length: 15 residues. Germline loops: CDR1 MGHRA, CDR2 YSYEKL. The ends were cut back, 5 bases at V and 7 bases at J, with 20 bases in the middle. Written as DNA, the CDR3 is TGCGCCAGCAGCGAAACGTCCGCGGGGGCGGCTGGCTACACCTTC. This sequence encodes CASSETSAGAAGYTF.

This clonotype has more than one count but fewer than ten. Its ends do not fully match the called genes, so a read error is possible. The V gene is TRBV20-1, the J gene TRBJ2-5; TRBD1 is a possible D gene (5 bases). CDR1 is DFQATT, CDR2 SNEGSKA, per germline (reference sequence). This CDR3 is 13 amino acids long. The CDR3 DNA reads as TGCAGTGCCCACTCGACAGCCAAAGAGACCCCGTACTTC. Residues: CSAHSTAKETPYF.

The chain combines TRBV2 with TRBJ1-5; TRBD1 matches at 9 bases. The ends lost 6 bases at V and 5 bases at J; junction bases unmatched: 8. Germline-derived CDR1 and CDR2 are SNHLY and FYNNEI. This CDR3 region has 15 residues. The CDR3 nucleotides read TGTGCCAGCAGAACCGGGACAGGGACATATCAGCCCCAGCATTTT. This gives the protein CASRTGTGTYQPQHF.

The chain joins TRBV6-6 to TRBJ1-1; D remains ambiguous. V lost 0 bases and J lost 5, with 10 bases in between. Germline-derived CDR1 and CDR2 are MNHNY and SVGAGI (reference sequence). This CDR3 spans 14 amino acids. In DNA form, the CDR3 reads TGTGCCAGCAGTTACTCGATGTTGGGTACTGAAGCTTTCTTT. It yields the protein CASSYSMLGTEAFF.

Only a few counts were recorded for this clonotype. The chain carries TRBV7-9 and TRBJ2-5, with no clear D. Germline V gene lookup returns CDR1 SEHNR and CDR2 FQNEAQ (reference sequence). The CDR3 is 12 amino acids. The V end lost 2 bases, the J end lost 10 bases, and 11 bases lay between the germline ends. In DNA form, the CDR3 reads TGTGCCAGCAGCTTAACTGACGGTGGCCAGTACTTC. Translated, it gives CASSLTDGGQYF.

The V gene is TRBV5-5, the J gene TRBJ2-7, with D perhaps matching TRBD1 (5 bases). Trimming stripped 0 bases from V and 2 bases from J, with 9 bases between. The length of the CDR3 is 14 residues. CDR1 is SGHKS and CDR2 is YYEKEE in the germline V gene (reference sequence). This chain's CDR3 is CASSLDRSTYEQYF. CDR3 nucleotides: TGTGCCAGCAGCTTGGACAGGTCCACCTACGAGCAGTACTTC.

This clonotype was observed a handful of times. The gene calls are TRBV7-3 and TRBJ2-3; TRBD2 matches 8 bases. CDR1 is SGHTA and CDR2 is FQGTGA in the germline V gene. V lost 5 bases to trimming and J lost 0 bases; unmatched junction nucleotides: 7. CDR3 length: 16 residues. The CDR3 here is CASSRQASGSTDTQYF. CDR3 coding DNA: TGTGCCAGCAGCAGACAGGCTAGCGGGAGCACAGATACGCAGTATTTT.

This chain links TRBV19 with TRBJ1-1; perhaps TRBD1 as D (5 bases). This CDR3 is 14 amino acids long. Deletions cut 5 bases from V and 0 bases from J, with 10 bases between. Germline CDR1 reads LNHDA; CDR2 reads SQIVND (reference sequence). CDR3 in amino acids: CASSSGLMNTEAFF. The CDR3 nucleotides are TGTGCCAGTAGTTCGGGACTTATGAACACTGAAGCTTTCTTT.

The chain uses TRBV2 and TRBJ2-5; 7 bases align to TRBD2. Near its end, the DNA agrees better with TRBJ2-7, so the J call may be wrong. This CDR3 spans 12 amino acids. From germline, CDR1 is SNHLY and CDR2 FYNNEI. Here the CDR3 DNA reads TGTGCCAGCACAGCTAGCGGCTACGAGCAGTACTTC. Its protein is CASTASGYEQYF.

V and J are TRBV7-2 and TRBJ2-7; D is undetermined. The CDR3 runs to 14 residues. Trimming pared 4 bases from V and 2 bases from J, leaving 12 bases between. From germline, CDR1 is SGHTA and CDR2 FQGNSA. CDR3 loop: CASSSPGLPYEQYF. CDR3 DNA sequence: TGTGCCAGCAGCTCACCGGGCCTACCCTACGAGCAGTACTTC.

The CDR3 here is CASSPPTGVSYNEQFF. The CDR3 DNA reads as TGTGCCAGCAGCCCCCCGACAGGGGTCTCCTACAATGAGCAGTTCTTC. V usage is TRBV5-5 and J usage is TRBJ2-1; 8 bases map to TRBD1. With V trimmed by 4 bases and J by 0 bases, 6 bases remained unmatched. This CDR3 has 16 amino acids. Germline CDR1 SGHKS, CDR2 YYEKEE (reference sequence).

This clonotype was recorded a few times. The V gene is TRBV6-1, the J gene TRBJ1-2, with 8 bases aligning to TRBD1. This CDR3 contains 16 residues. CDR1 is MNHNS and CDR2 is SASEGT in the germline V gene. J lost 4 bases, V lost 3 bases, and 10 bases had no gene match. The CDR3 DNA follows: TGTGCCAGCAGTGAGTCGGGGACAGGAATGTTCTATGGCTACACCTTC. Its translation is CASSESGTGMFYGYTF.

In its sample, this clonotype was seen a few times. The gene calls are TRBV25-1 and TRBJ1-2; 9 bases agree with TRBD1. The length of the CDR3 is 14 residues. CDR1 MGHDK and CDR2 SYGVNS come from the germline V gene. The ends lost 2 bases at V and 4 bases at J; junction bases unmatched: 2. The CDR3 sequence is CASSEPDRGYGYTF. The CDR3 DNA follows: TGTGCCAGCAGTGAACCGGACAGGGGCTATGGCTACACCTTC.

This clonotype was detected a few times. The chain carries TRBV9 and TRBJ1-6; D might be TRBD1 (5 bases). The V gene's germline CDR1 is SGDLS and CDR2 YYNGEE. This CDR3 comprises 15 residues. V was shortened by 3 bases and J by 9 bases, with 16 bases between the two germline ends. DNA for the CDR3: TGTGCCAGCAGCGATCTGGGTTCTAGGGGTTCACCCCTCCACTTT. Its protein product is CASSDLGSRGSPLHF.

J is TRBJ2-4 and V is TRBV28, with TRBD1 as a possible D gene (5 bases). The V end was cut by 6 bases, the J end by 13 bases, with 25 bases between. Germline CDR1 and CDR2: MDHEN and SYDVKM. The CDR3 length is 15 residues. As DNA, the CDR3 is TGTGCCAGCAGCTATCGACAGCTGTTTGAGTATGGCCAGTACTTC. Its translation is CASSYRQLFEYGQYF.

The chain combines TRBV28 with TRBJ2-5, with D possibly called TRBD1 or TRBD2 (5 bases each). The J call may be wrong; the DNA end is better matched by TRBJ2-7. Germline V lookup: CDR1 MDHEN, CDR2 SYDVKM. There are 15 residues in the CDR3. The CDR3 nucleotides are TGTGCCAGCAGTTTCGGGGCGACACGCTCCTACGAGCAGTACTTC. It translates to CASSFGATRSYEQYF.

The chain recombines TRBV7-6 with TRBJ2-5; 12 bases line up with TRBD2. The end of the DNA is better explained by TRBJ2-7, so the J call may be wrong. This CDR3 is 14 amino acids long. CDR1 SGHVS and CDR2 FNYEAQ come from the germline V gene. The CDR3 sequence: CASSKTSGSSEQYF. The CDR3 bases are TGTGCCAGCAGCAAGACTAGCGGGAGTTCCGAGCAGTACTTC.

This clonotype is a singleton in its sample. V gene TRBV12-3 or TRBV12-4 combines with J gene TRBJ2-5; D is undetermined. The CDR3 covers 14 residues. Deletions cut 0 bases from V and 2 bases from J, with 7 bases between. This CDR3 reads CASSLAARQETQYF. The CDR3 nucleotides are TGTGCCAGCAGTTTAGCGGCCAGACAAGAGACCCAGTACTTC.

In this sample, this clonotype turned up many times. The chain links TRBV12-3 or TRBV12-4 to TRBJ2-3; D possibly corresponds to TRBD2 (6 bases). V lost 5 bases and J lost 0, with 12 bases in between. This CDR3 has 15 residues. The CDR3 DNA is TGTGCCAGCAGTCCGGCGGGAAGAAGCACAGATACGCAGTATTTT. As protein: CASSPAGRSTDTQYF.